This TCR beta chain appears in the sequencing data of a study of cytomegalovirus exposure and HLA in healthy donors. Study-wide points: Cytomegalovirus status was reportedly diagnosed by the classifier with high specificity and sensitivity.

For this clone: What it binds is unknown. The identical CDR3 is also encoded by other nucleotide sequences in the sample.

Healthy bone marrow donors made up the cohort. CDR3 length: 14 amino acids. V shed 4 bases and J 3 bases; nucleotides not matched to a gene: 3. CDR1 and CDR2 from the germline V gene are SGHAT and FQNNGV. A multiplex PCR was run with 60 Vbeta primers and 13 Jbeta primers. TCRdb's copy holds only in-frame clones and misses some; the assay was immunoSEQ multiplex PCR. The data show more than 150,000 clones, 82% seen once. This chain connects TRBV11-2 to TRBJ2-3, with 8 bases matching TRBD2. This clonotype was sampled from a man in his forties in good health and CMV-seronegative. The sequenced sample consisted of PBMCs. The CDR3 reads CASSSTSGTDTQYF. The CDR3 coding sequence is TGTGCCAGCAGCTCCACTAGCGGTACAGATACGCAGTATTTT. Variable domain in full (rest from reference TRBV11-2 and TRBJ2-3): EAGVAQSPRYKIIEKRQSVAFWCNPISGHATLYWYQQILGQGPKLLIQFQNNGVVDDSQLPKDRFSAERLKGVDSTLKIQPAKLEDSAVYLCASSSTSGTDTQYFGPGTRLTVL.